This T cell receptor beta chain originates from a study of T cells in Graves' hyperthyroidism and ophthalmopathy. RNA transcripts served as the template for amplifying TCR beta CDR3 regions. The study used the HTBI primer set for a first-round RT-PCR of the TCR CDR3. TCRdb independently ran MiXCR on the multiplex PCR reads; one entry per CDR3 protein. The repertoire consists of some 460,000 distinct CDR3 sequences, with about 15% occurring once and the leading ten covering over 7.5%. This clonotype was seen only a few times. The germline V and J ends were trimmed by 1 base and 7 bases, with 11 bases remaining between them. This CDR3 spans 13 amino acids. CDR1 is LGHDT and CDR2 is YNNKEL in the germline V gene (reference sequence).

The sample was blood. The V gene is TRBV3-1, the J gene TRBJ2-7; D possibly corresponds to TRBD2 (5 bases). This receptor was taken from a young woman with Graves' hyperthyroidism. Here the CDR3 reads CASSQVGVGEQYF. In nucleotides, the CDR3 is TGTGCCAGCAGCCAAGTCGGGGTCGGGGAGCAGTACTTC.